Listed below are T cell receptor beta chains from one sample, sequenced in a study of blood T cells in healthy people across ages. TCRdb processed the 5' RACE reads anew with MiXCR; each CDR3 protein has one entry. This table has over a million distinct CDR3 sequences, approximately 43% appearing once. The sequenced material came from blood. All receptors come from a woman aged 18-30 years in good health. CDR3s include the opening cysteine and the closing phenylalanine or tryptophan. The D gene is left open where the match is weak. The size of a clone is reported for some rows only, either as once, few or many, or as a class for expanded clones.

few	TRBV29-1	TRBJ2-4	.	CSVAGGGQNIQYF	TGCAGCGTTGCAGGTGGGGGGCAAAACATTCAGTACTTC
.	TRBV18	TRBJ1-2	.	CASSPDRTGYTF	TGTGCCAGCTCTCCCGACAGGACTGGCTACACCTTC
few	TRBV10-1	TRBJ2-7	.	CASSVEVGASEQYF	TGCGCCAGCAGTGTGGAGGTGGGGGCGTCCGAGCAGTACTTC
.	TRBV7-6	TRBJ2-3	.	CASSILGGLTDTQYF	TGTGCCAGCAGCATCCTGGGGGGCCTCACAGATACGCAGTATTTT
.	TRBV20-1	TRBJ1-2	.	CSARDTGGAFYGYTF	TGCAGTGCTAGAGATACGGGGGGCGCATTCTATGGCTACACCTTC
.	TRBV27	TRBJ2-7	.	CASRRDSIESYEQYF	TGTGCCAGCAGAAGAGACAGCATTGAATCCTACGAGCAGTACTTC
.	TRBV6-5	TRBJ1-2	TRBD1	CASSDIRQGGYTF	TGTGCCAGCAGTGACATAAGACAGGGAGGCTACACCTTC
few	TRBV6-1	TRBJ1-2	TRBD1	CASRLDRNYGYTF	TGTGCCAGCAGGTTGGACAGGAACTATGGCTACACCTTC
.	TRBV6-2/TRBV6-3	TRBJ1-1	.	CASRRGWGMNTEAFF	TGTGCCAGCAGAAGGGGTTGGGGCATGAACACTGAAGCTTTCTTT
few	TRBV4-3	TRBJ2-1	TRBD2	CASSQDLAGGPYEQFF	TGCGCCAGCAGCCAAGATCTGGCGGGAGGGCCGTATGAGCAGTTCTTC
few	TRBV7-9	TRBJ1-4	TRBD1	CASTRDRGREKLFF	TGTGCCAGCACCCGGGACAGAGGACGTGAAAAACTGTTTTTT
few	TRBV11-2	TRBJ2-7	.	CASSFPGVHNEQYF	TGTGCCAGCAGCTTCCCGGGAGTCCATAACGAGCAGTACTTC
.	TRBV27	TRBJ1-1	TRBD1	CASSWVRGDTEAFF	TGTGCCAGCAGTTGGGTCAGGGGGGACACTGAAGCTTTCTTT
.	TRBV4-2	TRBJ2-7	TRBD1	CASSQERQGEYEQYF	TGTGCCAGCAGCCAAGAGAGACAGGGGGAGTACGAGCAGTACTTC
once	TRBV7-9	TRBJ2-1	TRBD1	CASSNYRGRTYNGQFF	TGTGCCAGCAGCAACTACAGGGGGCGGACTTACAATGGGCAGTTCTTC
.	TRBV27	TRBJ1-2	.	CASKDTGFGYTF	TGTGCCAGCAAAGATACAGGGTTTGGCTACACCTTC
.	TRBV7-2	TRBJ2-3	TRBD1	CASRQGLTLGTDTQYF	TGTGCCAGCAGACAGGGGCTTACTCTGGGCACAGATACGCAGTATTTT